The clone carrying this T cell receptor (beta chain) was counted only a few times. The data belong to a study of blood T cell repertoires in COVID-19. Overall study: Acute and convalescent COVID-19 specimens originated in the United States, Italy and Spain. The cDNA or gDNA used as material had been derived from T cells, B-cell-depleted T cells, or PBMCs.

CDR1 LGHNA and CDR2 YNFKEQ come from the germline V gene. V shed 0 bases and J 8 bases; nucleotides not matched to a gene: 8. This CDR3 has 16 amino acids. Original processing methods: Reference gene primer amplification yielded estimated nucleated cell counts. Assay: immunoSEQ multiplex PCR; the TCRdb copy retains only in-frame clones and omits some. That table gives V, J and clone size, and the DNA gave D and trimming. The sample contains some 58,000 clones, around 86% of which appear only once. The TCR comes from a man aged 50 or older with active COVID-19. The V and J genes are TRBV4-2 and TRBJ1-3, with 9 bases aligning to TRBD1. Material: peripheral blood. CDR3 residues: CASSQDRSDRGDTIYF. The CDR3 coding sequence is TGTGCCAGCAGCCAAGATAGGTCGGACAGGGGAGACACCATATATTTT.